The 17 T cell receptor beta chains below were found in one sample sequenced in a study of T cell repertoires in ileal Crohn's disease. Only in-frame clones appear in the TCRdb table, and some are missing; sequencing was by immunoSEQ multiplex PCR. The table records roughly 13,000 clones, 75% to 80% of them present only once. The sample consisted of ileal tissue. Receptor source: an adult with Crohn's disease.

This sequence joins TRBV28 and TRBJ1-1; D is uncertain. This CDR3 comprises 12 residues. The V end lost 6 bases, the J end lost 4 bases, and 9 bases lay between the germline ends. The germline CDR1 and CDR2 sequences are MDHEN and SYDVKM. The CDR3 loop is CASSPYGTEAFF. The CDR3 nucleotides read TGTGCCAGCAGCCCCTATGGCACTGAAGCTTTCTTT.

The genes are TRBV14 and TRBJ2-7; D is unresolved. V lost 1 base and J lost 3, with 13 bases in between. Germline V gene data show CDR1 as SGHDN and CDR2 as FVKESK. CDR3 size: 15 residues. As DNA, the CDR3 is TGTGCCAGCAGCCAAGGACTGGCACCATTCTACGAGCAGTACTTC. Its translation is CASSQGLAPFYEQYF.

The V and J genes are TRBV19 and TRBJ1-2; 10 bases are a match to TRBD1. With V trimmed by 5 bases and J by 7 bases, 7 bases remained unmatched. The CDR3 spans 14 residues. CDR1 and CDR2 from the germline V gene are LNHDA and SQIVND (reference sequence). The CDR3 DNA reads TGTGCCAGTAGTCCGACAGGGGGCGTGACTGGCTACACCTTC. Translating gives CASSPTGGVTGYTF.

V and J are TRBV5-5 and TRBJ1-6; unclear D gene. This CDR3 contains 15 residues. Germline CDR1 reads SGHKS; CDR2 reads YYEKEE (reference sequence). V lost 4 bases, J lost 7 bases, and 15 bases lay in between. CDR3 DNA: TGTGCCAGCAGCGGTTTGAGCGGATTGAATTCACCCCTCCACTTT. This codes for CASSGLSGLNSPLHF.

Note on this clone: The same CDR3 can be traced to other DNA sequences in this sample. The chain recombines TRBV2 with TRBJ2-3; 8 positions agree with TRBD2. The CDR3 runs 15 residues. CDR1 is SNHLY, CDR2 FYNNEI, per germline. V shed 4 bases, J shed 1 base, and the junction held 4 bases outside the gene matches. The CDR3 reads CASSGRGGGTDTQYF. In nucleotides, the CDR3 is TGTGCCAGCAGTGGACGGGGGGGTGGCACAGATACGCAGTATTTT.

The genes are TRBV10-3 and TRBJ2-7, with 8 bases lining up with TRBD1. Germline CDR1 and CDR2: ENHRY and SYGVKD. V gave up 6 bases and J gave up 3 bases; unmatched junction bases: 7. The CDR3 consists of 14 residues. In DNA, the CDR3 is TGTGCCATCAGCTCAGACAGGGGTAGCTACGAGCAGTACTTC. The encoded protein is CAISSDRGSYEQYF.

The CDR3 region is CASSYSRGDTQYF. CDR3 sequence (DNA): TGTGCCAGCAGTTACTCCAGGGGAGATACGCAGTATTTT. V and J are TRBV6-5 and TRBJ2-3, with a possible D match to TRBD1 (6 bases). Trimming took 0 bases from V and 5 from J, leaving 6 bases between them. Germline V gene data show CDR1 as MNHEY and CDR2 as SVGAGI. This CDR3 is built from 13 residues.

This clone was seen once. The V gene is TRBV4-1, the J gene TRBJ2-3, with 8 bases aligning to TRBD2. CDR1 MGHRA and CDR2 YSYEKL come from the germline V gene. The CDR3 has 17 residues. The V gene end was trimmed by 1 base and the J gene end by 1 base; junction bases not matched to a gene: 7. The CDR3 DNA sequence: TGCGCCAGCAGCCAAGTTCCTAGGCGGGGGGGCACAGATACGCAGTATTTT. It specifies CASSQVPRRGGTDTQYF.

The genes are TRBV15 and TRBJ2-7; 7 bases are shared with TRBD2. Per the germline V gene, CDR1 is LNHNV and CDR2 is YYDKDF (reference sequence). The V segment lost 4 bases and the J segment 2 bases; nucleotides outside the gene matches: 8. The CDR3 runs to 15 residues. The chain's CDR3 is CATSIQTGGTYEQYF. The DNA for the CDR3 is TGTGCCACCAGCATTCAAACGGGAGGCACCTACGAGCAGTACTTC.

V usage is TRBV6-1 and J usage is TRBJ2-7; D may be TRBD1 (6 bases). Germline loops: CDR1 MNHNS, CDR2 SASEGT. V was pared by 7 bases and J by 1 base, with 17 bases between. The CDR3 loop spans 15 amino acids. The CDR3 region has the DNA TGTGCCAGCAACCCGACAGGCGATAGTTCCTACGAGCAGTACTTC. Translation gives CASNPTGDSSYEQYF.

The genes are TRBV28 and TRBJ1-4; D gene uncertain. The V and J ends lost 7 bases and 13 bases respectively, with 16 bases between them. Germline V gene data show CDR1 as MDHEN and CDR2 as SYDVKM. The CDR3 sequence is 12 residues long. The CDR3 nucleotides read TGTGCCAGCACCAACCCCCGGGGAGCACTGTTTTTT. It encodes CASTNPRGALFF.

Written as DNA, the CDR3 is TGTGCCAGCAGCCCGAGCGGGGGGGCATACGAGCAGTACTTC. This sequence encodes CASSPSGGAYEQYF. This chain joins TRBV5-4 and TRBJ2-7; TRBD2 aligns across 10 bases. The V gene end was trimmed by 4 bases and the J gene end by 4 bases; junction bases not matched to a gene: 5. Per germline, CDR1 SGHNT and CDR2 YYREEE (reference sequence). The CDR3 length is 14 residues.

The chain employs TRBV28 and TRBJ1-2; maybe TRBD1 (6 bases). Trimming cost V 4 bases and J 5 bases, with 11 bases left between them. The CDR3 loop spans 13 amino acids. The germline V gene encodes CDR1 MDHEN and CDR2 SYDVKM. CDR3 amino acids: CASSSDSLYGYTF. CDR3 DNA: TGTGCCAGCAGTTCGGACAGTTTGTATGGCTACACCTTC.

The V call is TRBV11-2, the J call TRBJ1-2; TRBD1 agrees at 7 bases. V shed 1 base, J shed 3 bases, and the junction held 2 bases outside the gene matches. Per the germline V gene, CDR1 is SGHAT and CDR2 is FQNNGV. The CDR3 sequence is 14 residues long. Written as DNA, the CDR3 is TGTGCCAGCAGCTTAGCTACAGGGGACTATGGCTACACCTTC. This sequence encodes CASSLATGDYGYTF. Together with reference TRBV11-2 and TRBJ1-2, the CDR3 gives the full variable domain: EAGVAQSPRYKIIEKRQSVAFWCNPISGHATLYWYQQILGQGPKLLIQFQNNGVVDDSQLPKDRFSAERLKGVDSTLKIQPAKLEDSAVYLCASSLATGDYGYTFGSGTRLTVV.

The chain carries TRBV5-1 and TRBJ2-7; tentatively, D is TRBD2 (5 bases). Trimming removed 4 bases at V and 7 bases at J, with 15 bases between. The germline gives CDR1 SGHRS, CDR2 YFSETQ. The CDR3 is 13 residues long. The CDR3 nucleotides read TGCGCCAGCAGCCCTAAAACCACGGGGGAGCAGTACTTC. The encoded protein is CASSPKTTGEQYF.

The chain uses TRBV7-9 and TRBJ2-5, with no clear D. The germline V gene has CDR1 SEHNR and CDR2 FQNEAQ (reference sequence). This CDR3 has 13 residues. The germline V and J ends were trimmed by 1 base and 4 bases, with 7 bases remaining between them. In DNA, the CDR3 is TGTGCCAGCAGCTTAGGGTCCAGAGAGACCCAGTACTTC. This encodes CASSLGSRETQYF.

The chain has TRBV21-1 and TRBJ2-7; the table's D call of TRBD2 was not tested on the DNA. TRBV21-1 is a recognized pseudogene. This CDR3 comprises 24 residues. For the CDR3, the DNA is TGTGCCAGCAGCAAAACTCACCCCGGGACCGAGGTTCTCGGGAGCGGAGACAGCTCCTACGAGCAGTACTTC. Translation: CASSKTHPGTEVLGSGDSSYEQYF.